Below, one T cell receptor beta chain is given with its context. Its antigen is undetermined. A junction boundary mismatches the germline segment, possibly from a read error. This entry belongs to a study of CD8 T cells in ankylosing spondylitis. MiXCR, run by TCRdb on the 5' RACE reads, gives a single entry per CDR3 protein. The table records some 220,000 distinct CDR3 sequences, roughly a tenth of them present only once. Study conclusions and caveats: Within peripheral blood, clones linked to disease were CD8+ and relatively rare. A TCR beta motif made of under 10 highly homologous variants seemed typical of ankylosing spondylitis blood.

What was sequenced was blood, either unsorted or a sorted T cell fraction (not recorded which). This TCR derives from a male donor with ankylosing spondylitis or in good health (not recorded which).

The CDR3 DNA reads TGCGCCAGCAGCTTTCAGCAGAACGCCGGGGAGCTGTTTTTT. This gives the protein CASSFQQNAGELFF. V gene TRBV5-1 combines with J gene TRBJ2-2; D gene ambiguous. CDR1 is SGHRS and CDR2 is YFSETQ in the germline V gene. The CDR3 totals 14 residues.